These 12 T cell receptor beta chains were all obtained from the same sample, sequenced in a study of spatial heterogeneity in lung cancer. Time point in this sample: sample taken at primary tumor resection. Whole RNA, which was extracted from tumor, nontumor lung tissue or frozen PBMC, was sequenced without any cell sorting. Each CDR3 protein gets one entry after TCRdb re-called the 5' RACE reads with MiXCR. This table holds about 23,000 distinct CDR3 sequences, roughly 3% found once. The specimen was PBMCs, collected at surgery. All receptors come from a female donor with early-stage non-small cell lung cancer.

This clonotype has at least ten counts. The chain couples TRBV9 to TRBJ2-3; TRBD1 aligns across 10 bases. J was trimmed by 5 bases and V by 3 bases; bases with no gene match: 15. CDR3 size: 18 residues. Germline V CDR1 and CDR2: SGDLS, YYNGEE. The CDR3 region has the DNA TGTGCCAGCAGCGGATGGAATGTGGGGACAGGGGTTGAAGATACGCAGTATTTT. Its translation is CASSGWNVGTGVEDTQYF.

The table lists this clonotype with many counts. The rearrangement links TRBV29-1 to TRBJ2-1, with D possibly TRBD2 on 6 matching bases. This CDR3 region has 14 residues. Germline V lookup: CDR1 SQVTM, CDR2 ANQGSEA. Trimming pared 3 bases from V and 2 bases from J, leaving 11 bases between. The CDR3 nucleotides read TGCAGCGTTGAGTTTCGCGGGGCCTACAATGAGCAGTTCTTC. It encodes CSVEFRGAYNEQFF.

There are many counts of this clonotype. This sequence joins TRBV28 and TRBJ1-4; TRBD1 aligns across 9 bases. The CDR3 runs to 17 residues. The V segment lost 2 bases and the J segment 8 bases; nucleotides outside the gene matches: 12. CDR1 and CDR2 from the germline V gene are MDHEN and SYDVKM. Written as DNA, the CDR3 is TGTGCCAGCAGTTTAGGGGGACAGGGTATGAGACGGGAAAAACTGTTTTTT. As protein: CASSLGGQGMRREKLFF.

In this sample, this clonotype turned up many times. The chain uses TRBV6-5 and TRBJ1-2; 7 nucleotides align to TRBD1. After removal of 6 bases from V and 6 bases from J, the junction contained 10 bases not matched to a gene. Germline assignment: CDR1 MNHEY and CDR2 SVGAGI. The CDR3 runs 14 residues. The CDR3 nucleotides read TGTGCCAGCAGATATAAGGGACAGTCCCATGGCTACACCTTC. Translating gives CASRYKGQSHGYTF.

This clonotype showed up many times. This sequence joins TRBV9 and TRBJ2-1; no firm D call. V was clipped by 4 bases and J by 0 bases, with 5 bases between them. The CDR3 runs 13 residues. The V gene's germline CDR1 is SGDLS and CDR2 YYNGEE. The CDR3 DNA is TGTGCCAGCAGCCCACCCTCCTACAATGAGCAGTTCTTC. Translated, it gives CASSPPSYNEQFF.

This clonotype was seen ten or more times. The chain is built from TRBV11-2 and TRBJ1-6; D is unresolved. Germline loops: CDR1 SGHAT, CDR2 FQNNGV. Trimming stripped 0 bases from V and 6 bases from J, with 3 bases between. This CDR3 is 13 amino acids long. CDR3 sequence (DNA): TGTGCCAGCAGCTTAGAAAGTAATTCACCCCTCCACTTT. Protein sequence: CASSLESNSPLHF.

This clonotype came up many times. The genes are TRBV12-3 or TRBV12-4 and TRBJ2-1, with TRBD2 identical over 11 bases. V dropped 7 bases and J dropped 8; count of bases not matched to a gene: 7. This CDR3 comprises 14 residues. This CDR3 reads CASTSGLAEDEQFF. The CDR3 nucleotides are TGTGCCAGCACCTCGGGACTAGCGGAGGATGAGCAGTTCTTC.

This clonotype came up many times. The genes are TRBV20-1 and TRBJ2-4, with D perhaps given as TRBD1 or TRBD2 (6 bases each). V lost 0 bases and J lost 3, with 9 bases in between. The CDR3 has 14 amino acids. The V gene's germline CDR1 is DFQATT and CDR2 SNEGSKA (reference sequence). CDR3 DNA sequence: TGCAGTGCTAGAGAAGGGGGGATCAAAAACATTCAGTACTTC. Encoded protein: CSAREGGIKNIQYF.

This clonotype showed up many times. The V and J genes are TRBV27 and TRBJ2-5, with D possibly being TRBD1 (5 bases). V was pared by 2 bases and J by 7 bases, with 14 bases between. The CDR3 is 14 residues long. From germline, CDR1 is MNHEY and CDR2 SMNVEV (reference sequence). DNA for the CDR3: TGTGCCAGCAGTTTAGGCCCTCTTACAGGGACCCAGTACTTC. It yields the protein CASSLGPLTGTQYF.

This clonotype appeared many times. V is TRBV5-5 and J is TRBJ1-2, with D hard to call. The CDR3 spans 15 residues. Trimming cost V 3 bases and J 0 bases, with 12 bases left between them. The germline CDR1 and CDR2 sequences are SGHKS and YYEKEE (reference sequence). CDR3 coding DNA: TGTGCCAGCAGCTCCCAACTTCAAGCTAACTATGGCTACACCTTC. This translates into CASSSQLQANYGYTF.

V usage is TRBV5-1 and J usage is TRBJ2-3; 8 bases fit TRBD2. Germline CDR1 SGHRS, CDR2 YFSETQ. The CDR3 is 15 residues long. The V gene end was trimmed by 7 bases and the J gene end by 0 bases; junction bases not matched to a gene: 7. The CDR3 DNA reads TGCGCCAGCGGAATAGCGGGACCTAGCACAGATACGCAGTATTTT. Translation: CASGIAGPSTDTQYF.

This sequence joins TRBV7-2 and TRBJ2-2, with 10 positions matching TRBD1. The length of the CDR3 is 16 residues. CDR1 SGHTA and CDR2 FQGNSA come from the germline V gene. J was trimmed by 4 bases and V by 6 bases; bases with no gene match: 8. Here the CDR3 reads CASRPGTGALTGELFF. CDR3 coding DNA: TGTGCCAGCAGACCCGGGACAGGGGCACTCACCGGGGAGCTGTTTTTT.